These 29 T cell receptor beta chains were all obtained from the same sample, sequenced in a study of blood T cell repertoires in COVID-19. TCRdb's table, derived via immunoSEQ multiplex PCR, lists solely in-frame clones and lacks some. The data show 85,000 to 130,000 clones, 86% seen once. Sequenced material: PBMCs or T cells enriched from blood (not recorded which). Receptor source: a woman aged 50 to 65 who had recovered from COVID-19.

The rearrangement links TRBV9 to TRBJ2-5; 9 nucleotides line up with TRBD2. This CDR3 region has 16 residues. Germline V gene data show CDR1 as SGDLS and CDR2 as YYNGEE. J gave up 5 bases and V 4 bases, and 12 bases lay outside the gene matches. The CDR3 sequence is CASSPTAGGRVETQYF. The CDR3 nucleotides read TGTGCCAGCAGCCCAACAGCGGGAGGTCGGGTCGAGACCCAGTACTTC.

The chain carries TRBV4-2 and TRBJ2-7; TRBD2 matches at 9 bases. Germline V lookup: CDR1 LGHNA, CDR2 YNFKEQ. This CDR3 spans 14 amino acids. V gave up 4 bases and J gave up 6 bases; unmatched junction bases: 7. As DNA, the CDR3 is TGTGCCAGCAGCCCTCCCGGGACTAGCAGCGAGCAGTACTTC. Protein product: CASSPPGTSSEQYF.

The chain couples TRBV6-5 to TRBJ1-1; D unresolved. The CDR3 runs to 15 residues. Germline-derived CDR1 and CDR2 are MNHEY and SVGAGI. Trimming removed 7 bases at V and 2 bases at J, with 17 bases between. The CDR3 protein is CASKARRVKNTEAFF. The DNA of the CDR3 is TGTGCCAGCAAAGCTCGACGGGTAAAAAACACTGAAGCTTTCTTT.

This clone has only one observation. The gene calls are TRBV28 and TRBJ1-2; the D gene is possibly TRBD1 (6 bases). CDR1 is MDHEN, CDR2 SYDVKM, per germline. The CDR3 has 15 amino acids. Trimming removed 6 bases from V and 0 bases from J, with 14 bases in between. The DNA for the CDR3 is TGTGCCAGCAGCCCCGAGGACAGACCTAACTATGGCTACACCTTC. Translating it yields CASSPEDRPNYGYTF.

The table lists this clone with many counts. V and J are TRBV6-4 and TRBJ1-2; no clear D. Trimming took off 0 bases at V and 4 bases at J, with 9 bases between the two ends. In germline, CDR1 is MRHNA, CDR2 SNTAGT. CDR3 length: 14 amino acids. As DNA, the CDR3 is TGTGCCAGCAGTGACTCGGAAGGACTCTATGGCTACACCTTC. Its protein product is CASSDSEGLYGYTF.

The chain combines TRBV6-5 with TRBJ2-7; possibly TRBD1 for D (5 bases). The CDR3 runs 15 residues. Per the germline V gene, CDR1 is MNHEY and CDR2 is SVGAGI. V dropped 0 bases and J dropped 0 bases, with 9 bases sitting between them. The CDR3 DNA sequence: TGTGCCAGCAGTTACTCGATTCAGGGCTCCTACGAGCAGTACTTC. It specifies CASSYSIQGSYEQYF.

The genes are TRBV9 and TRBJ1-5; D ambiguous. CDR3 length: 14 residues. Germline V gene lookup returns CDR1 SGDLS and CDR2 YYNGEE. Trimming shortened V by 0 bases and J by 2 bases, and 6 bases separated the two germline ends. CDR3 amino acids: CASSVGSGNQPQHF. CDR3 DNA: TGTGCCAGCAGCGTAGGATCGGGCAATCAGCCCCAGCATTTT.

This chain links TRBV10-3 with TRBJ2-5; possibly TRBD1 for D (6 bases). The ends were cut back, 6 bases at V and 2 bases at J, with 13 bases in the middle. From germline, CDR1 is ENHRY and CDR2 SYGVKD. The CDR3 has 14 residues. The CDR3 nucleotides are TGTGCCATCAGCATGGGACACCTACAAGAGACCCAGTACTTC. This encodes CAISMGHLQETQYF.

This chain connects TRBV7-8 to TRBJ1-5, with 10 bases lining up with TRBD1. Unmatched junction bases numbered 15, after V lost 8 bases and J lost 2 bases. Germline V gives CDR1 SGHVS, CDR2 FQNEAQ. This CDR3 comprises 18 residues. For the CDR3, the DNA is TGTGCCAGCGCCGCGGCCGGGACAGGGGTTAGAGGCAATCAGCCCCAGCATTTT. Protein product: CASAAAGTGVRGNQPQHF.

The chain employs TRBV6-5 and TRBJ2-1; 11 bases match TRBD1. CDR1 and CDR2 from the germline V gene are MNHEY and SVGAGI. CDR3 length: 15 residues. Losses at the gene ends were 6 bases for V and 4 bases for J; bases not matched to a gene: 5. The CDR3 reads CASSMGTGGYNEQFF. The CDR3 nucleotides read TGTGCCAGCAGCATGGGGACAGGGGGGTACAATGAGCAGTTCTTC.

CDR3: CASSPRGAGELFF. CDR3 coding DNA: TGTGCCAGCAGTCCCAGGGGGGCCGGGGAGCTGTTTTTT. This chain connects TRBV6-5 to TRBJ2-2, with a possible D match to TRBD1 (7 bases). V lost 5 bases, J lost 6 bases, and 10 bases lay in between. Germline CDR1 reads MNHEY; CDR2 reads SVGAGI. This CDR3 region has 13 residues.

This sequence joins TRBV13 and TRBJ1-5; 9 bases match TRBD1. With V trimmed by 7 bases and J by 6 bases, 13 bases remained unmatched. Germline lookup yields CDR1 PRHDT and CDR2 FYEKMQ (reference sequence). The CDR3 covers 16 residues. The DNA of the CDR3 is TGTGCCAGCACCACAGGGGGCGGAGGGTCGGGTCAGCCCCAGCATTTT. Amino acid sequence: CASTTGGGGSGQPQHF.

This chain uses TRBV5-1 with TRBJ2-2; 7 nucleotides align to TRBD2. Germline CDR1 and CDR2: SGHRS and YFSETQ. The CDR3 runs 15 residues. The ends lost 3 bases at V and 3 bases at J; junction bases unmatched: 5. The CDR3 is CASSSSGGHTGELFF. The CDR3 DNA sequence: TGCGCCAGCAGCTCCTCGGGGGGTCACACCGGGGAGCTGTTTTTT.

The chain employs TRBV21-1 and TRBJ2-1; the D call of TRBD1 is as the table states it, not checked on the DNA. TRBV21-1 is recorded as a pseudogene. This CDR3 comprises 16 residues. The CDR3 is CASSKADRGPYNEQFF. The CDR3 bases are TGTGCCAGCAGCAAAGCAGACAGGGGTCCGTACAATGAGCAGTTCTTC.

This chain uses TRBV12-3 or TRBV12-4 with TRBJ1-6; TRBD1 agrees at 8 bases. CDR3 length: 13 residues. The junction had 5 bases not matched to a gene; V was cut back by 6 bases and J by 10 bases. DNA for the CDR3: TGTGCCAGCAGCTACAGGGGGGGCTCACCCCTCCACTTT. Encoded protein: CASSYRGGSPLHF.

The chain employs TRBV27 and TRBJ2-2; TRBD1 aligns across 8 bases. The length of the CDR3 is 16 residues. Trimming cost V 2 bases and J 4 bases; bases outside gene matches: 6. Germline V gene lookup returns CDR1 MNHEY and CDR2 SMNVEV (reference sequence). CDR3 sequence (DNA): TGTGCCAGCAGTTTAGCTTCAACAGGGGGCACCGGGGAGCTGTTTTTT. It translates to CASSLASTGGTGELFF.

J is TRBJ2-7 and V is TRBV19; D is uncertain. Germline-derived CDR1 and CDR2 are LNHDA and SQIVND (reference sequence). This CDR3 has 16 amino acids. Trimming pared 0 bases from V and 0 bases from J, leaving 12 bases between. The CDR3: CASSIDSQRTSYEQYF. Written as DNA, the CDR3 is TGTGCCAGTAGTATAGATTCCCAGCGTACCTCCTACGAGCAGTACTTC.

This clone has just a few counts. This rearrangement joins TRBV27 to TRBJ2-5, with 12 bases identical to TRBD2. The CDR3 loop spans 17 amino acids. From germline, CDR1 is MNHEY and CDR2 SMNVEV (reference sequence). The J segment lost 2 bases and the V segment lost 6 bases, leaving 10 bases of the junction unmatched. DNA for the CDR3: TGTGCCAGCAGCCCATTCCTAGCGGGAGGGCTACAAGAGACCCAGTACTTC. Translated, it gives CASSPFLAGGLQETQYF.

The CDR3 DNA is TGCGCCAGCAGCTATGGACGGATGGGGAGCTACGAGCAGTACTTC. This translates into CASSYGRMGSYEQYF. This chain connects TRBV5-1 to TRBJ2-7; a possible D gene is TRBD2 (5 bases). Germline V gives CDR1 SGHRS, CDR2 YFSETQ. V gave up 3 bases and J gave up 3 bases, with 16 bases separating them. This CDR3 spans 15 amino acids. Drawing the rest from reference TRBV5-1 and TRBJ2-7, the complete variable domain is KAGVTQTPRYLIKTRGQQVTLSCSPISGHRSVSWYQQTPGQGLQFLFEYFSETQRNKGNFPGRFSGRQFSNSRSEMNVSTLELGDSALYLCASSYGRMGSYEQYFGPGTRLTVT.

The J gene is TRBJ1-1, the V gene TRBV10-3, with a possible D match to TRBD1 (5 bases). The CDR3 consists of 13 residues. V lost 10 bases to trimming and J lost 5 bases, with 17 bases between them. The V gene's germline CDR1 is ENHRY and CDR2 SYGVKD. In DNA form, the CDR3 reads TGTGCCACCTCCGTGGGGGGTCGAACTGAAGCTTTCTTT. Its translation is CATSVGGRTEAFF.

The rearrangement joins TRBV28 to TRBJ2-5; 10 bases line up with TRBD2. CDR1 and CDR2 from the germline V gene are MDHEN and SYDVKM. J lost 3 bases, V lost 7 bases, and 8 bases had no gene match. The CDR3 has 15 amino acids. CDR3: CASTDSGRSEETQYF. In DNA, the CDR3 is TGTGCCAGCACCGATAGCGGGAGGAGCGAAGAGACCCAGTACTTC.

This chain links TRBV29-1 with TRBJ2-1; 9 bases match TRBD2. CDR3 size: 14 residues. J was trimmed by 7 bases and V by 3 bases; bases with no gene match: 7. Per the germline V gene, CDR1 is SQVTM and CDR2 is ANQGSEA. The CDR3 sequence: CSVDISGGRNEQFF. In DNA, the CDR3 is TGCAGCGTTGACATTAGCGGGGGACGGAATGAGCAGTTCTTC.

This clone was counted a few times. The chain carries TRBV5-1 and TRBJ2-7; 9 bases fit TRBD1. The germline V gene encodes CDR1 SGHRS and CDR2 YFSETQ. V gave up 4 bases and J gave up 6 bases; unmatched junction bases: 11. The CDR3 extends over 15 amino acids. DNA for the CDR3: TGCGCCAGCAGCGATGTTCGCGGGACAGGGAGCGAGCAGTACTTC. It encodes CASSDVRGTGSEQYF. Supplemented by reference TRBV5-1 and TRBJ2-7, the full variable domain reads KAGVTQTPRYLIKTRGQQVTLSCSPISGHRSVSWYQQTPGQGLQFLFEYFSETQRNKGNFPGRFSGRQFSNSRSEMNVSTLELGDSALYLCASSDVRGTGSEQYFGPGTRLTVT.

The chain employs TRBV5-1 and TRBJ2-5; D might be TRBD2 (6 bases). Germline CDR1 is SGHRS and CDR2 is YFSETQ. V was clipped by 0 bases and J by 4 bases, with 13 bases between them. The CDR3 consists of 15 residues. The CDR3 nucleotides are TGCGCCAGCAGCTTGGAGGGGAGGATGGGAGAGACCCAGTACTTC. It translates to CASSLEGRMGETQYF.

The chain uses TRBV4-1 and TRBJ2-3; TRBD2 matches at 7 bases. CDR3 length: 13 residues. Germline CDR1 MGHRA, CDR2 YSYEKL. Trimming cost V 0 bases and J 11 bases; bases outside gene matches: 5. The CDR3 nucleotides read TGCGCCAGCAGCCAAGATAGGGAGCGGGGGCAGTATTTT. As protein: CASSQDRERGQYF.

V and J are TRBV20-1 and TRBJ2-5; TRBD2 aligns across 12 bases. The CDR3 consists of 16 residues. CDR1 and CDR2 from the germline V gene are DFQATT and SNEGSKA (reference sequence). J gave up 5 bases and V 3 bases, and 10 bases lay outside the gene matches. The CDR3 is CSASPPTSGSRETQYF. CDR3 in DNA: TGCAGTGCTAGTCCACCGACTAGCGGGAGCCGGGAGACCCAGTACTTC.

This clone has ten or more counts. The V call is TRBV20-1, the J call TRBJ2-1; D perhaps matches TRBD2 (5 bases). Germline CDR1 is DFQATT and CDR2 is SNEGSKA (reference sequence). This CDR3 spans 14 amino acids. V gave up 3 bases and J gave up 2 bases, with 11 bases separating them. CDR3 DNA sequence: TGCAGTGCTAGTGCCGGGGAAGCCTACAATGAGCAGTTCTTC. Translated, it gives CSASAGEAYNEQFF.

This sequence joins TRBV7-8 and TRBJ2-3; 10 bases fit TRBD2. J gave up 2 bases and V 5 bases, and 10 bases lay outside the gene matches. The V gene's germline CDR1 is SGHVS and CDR2 FQNEAQ. The CDR3 totals 17 residues. This CDR3 reads CASSPLGLAGATDTQYF. Written as DNA, the CDR3 is TGTGCCAGCAGCCCACTTGGGCTAGCGGGGGCCACAGATACGCAGTATTTT.

The genes are TRBV5-1 and TRBJ1-2; 7 bases agree with TRBD1. Per germline, CDR1 SGHRS and CDR2 YFSETQ. Trimming at V came to 0 bases and at J to 4 bases, leaving 9 bases not matched to a gene. The CDR3 runs to 16 residues. The CDR3 loop reads CASSLAGRGRGYGYTF. The CDR3 DNA reads TGCGCCAGCAGCTTGGCCGGGAGGGGGCGCGGCTATGGCTACACCTTC.